The clone carrying this T cell receptor beta chain is labeled as medium-sized. Per the germline V gene, CDR1 is SGHVS and CDR2 is FQNEAQ. This CDR3 has 14 residues. The record originates from a study of immune characterization of retroperitoneal liposarcoma. Each CDR3 protein is one row after TCRdb ran MiXCR on the PCR reads. The sample shows fewer than 13,000 distinct CDR3 sequences, 28% of them seen only once. Sequencing was carried out using tumor tissue. The chain combines TRBV7-8 with TRBJ2-4; D gene unclear. The J call is uncertain, as TRBJ2-7 better fits the DNA end. This receptor was taken from a male donor with retroperitoneal liposarcoma. The CDR3 DNA is TGTGCCAGCAGCTCCCCGGAAGGGTTTCCCGAGCAGTACTTC. It yields the protein CASSSPEGFPEQYF.